The 18 T cell receptor beta chains reported below all come from one sample, sequenced in a study of CD8+ T cells in alopecia areata. Sequencing used cDNA as its template, made by extracting RNA and reverse transcribing it. The assay was immunoSEQ multiplex PCR, and TCRdb's table has in-frame clones only and misses some. The repertoire consists of over 250,000 clones, none detected only once. The authors sorted pooled cutaneous lymph node cells using CD4, CD8alpha, NKG2D, NKG2ACE and other markers. The specimen sequenced was CD4+ T cells sorted from a lymph node. These receptors were collected from a C3H/HeJ mouse with alopecia areata. The mouse line has the MHC haplotype H2-k.

This clone was found a few times. Genes and germline come from the mouse. Sequencing ends 4 residues short of the CDR3 end; the germline J gene provides the rest. The chain recombines TRBV17 with TRBJ2-1, with a tentative D call TRBD2 (6 bases). This CDR3 is 14 amino acids long. Germline loops: CDR1 MNHDT, CDR2 YYDKIL. V shed 6 bases and J shed 2 bases, with 11 bases lying between them. Partial CDR3 DNA: TGTGCTAGCAGGCAACTGGGATACTATGCT. Translated, it gives CASRQLGYYA. The CDR3 in full is CASRQLGYYAEQFF.

Remarks on this clone: All gene names here are mouse names. The read terminates 3 residues before the CDR3 end, so the remaining end is supplied by the germline J gene. At the DNA level, this CDR3 is encoded by other sequences in the same sample as well. This rearrangement joins TRBV13-1 to TRBJ1-6; perhaps TRBD1 as D (5 bases). TRBJ1-6 is identified as an open reading frame with a role that is uncertain. The CDR3 has 14 residues. Trimming shortened V by 2 bases and J by 4 bases, and 7 bases separated the two germline ends. Germline V lookup: CDR1 NSHNY, CDR2 SYGAGN. The CDR3 sequence is CASSDGQYNSPLYF. The sequenced CDR3 bases are TGTGCCAGCAGTGACGGACAATATAATTCGCCC.

Turning to this clone: Germline and genes: mouse. The missing CDR3 end, 4 residues past where the read stops, is filled in from the germline J gene. V is TRBV19 and J is TRBJ1-1; no reliable D call. This CDR3 is built from 12 residues. Germline CDR1 FNHDT, CDR2 SITEND (reference sequence). The germline V and J ends were trimmed by 6 bases and 1 base, with 7 bases remaining between them. Incomplete CDR3 DNA: TGTGCCAGCATGGGGAGGAACACA. Its protein is CASMGRNT. The whole CDR3 protein is CASMGRNTEVFF.

Notes on this clone: All gene names here are mouse names. With the read ending 4 residues before the CDR3 end, the germline J gene is used to fill in that end. V is TRBV3 and J is TRBJ2-1, with TRBD2 matching over 8 bases. The germline V gene has CDR1 SNHLY and CDR2 FYNGKV (reference sequence). CDR3 length: 14 amino acids. V gave up 4 bases and J gave up 2 bases; unmatched junction bases: 1. CDR3 region: CASSSGGHYAEQFF. The part of the CDR3 DNA that was read is TGTGCCAGCAGCTCGGGGGGGCACTATGCT.

As to this clone: Any gene name here is a mouse gene name. Within the sample, other DNA sequences also encode this same CDR3. Here the CDR3 reads CAWSLGTAETLYF. The covered CDR3 bases are TGTGCCTGGAGTCTGGGGACTGCAGAA. The chain recombines TRBV31 with TRBJ2-3, with D perhaps TRBD1 or TRBD2 (5 bases each). Read coverage stops 4 residues before the CDR3 terminus; the germline J gene supplies the remainder. This CDR3 spans 13 amino acids. Germline V gene data show CDR1 as GKSSPN and CDR2 as SITVG. V gave up 0 bases and J gave up 2 bases, with 6 bases separating them. Full variable domain (missing parts from reference TRBV31 and TRBJ2-3): AQTIHQWPVAEIKAVGSPLSLGCTIKGKSSPNLYWYWQATGGTLQQLFYSITVGQVESVVQLNLSASRPKDDQFILSTEKLLLSHSGFYLCAWSLGTAETLYFGSGTRLTVL.

This clone has more than one count but fewer than ten. Mouse gene names and germline throughout. The read gets to within 3 residues of the CDR3 end, and the germline J gene fills in the rest. Other DNA variants within this sample encode the same CDR3. The V call is TRBV13-1, the J call TRBJ1-6; D ambiguous. TRBJ1-6 is marked as an open reading frame, function uncertain. Germline loops: CDR1 NSHNY, CDR2 SYGAGN. This CDR3 has 13 residues. The V gene lost 6 bases and the J gene lost 0 bases, with 4 bases spanning the gap. The CDR3: CASTNSYNSPLYF. Incomplete CDR3 DNA: TGTGCCAGCACCAATTCCTATAATTCGCCC.

On this clone: Genes and germline come from the mouse. The read halts 4 residues ahead of the CDR3 end, with the missing end drawn from the germline J gene. V gene TRBV13-3 combines with J gene TRBJ2-7; 11 positions match TRBD2. Germline values: CDR1 NNHDY, CDR2 SYVADS. The CDR3 sequence is 15 residues long. The DNA read from the CDR3 is TGTGCCAGCAGTGACCCCCGGGACTGGGGGTAT. This encodes CASSDPRDWGY. In full, the CDR3 is CASSDPRDWGYEQYF.

This clone showed up just a few times. The germline and genes are mouse ones. This CDR3 is CASTPDRGDNSPLYF. The part of the CDR3 DNA that was read is TGTGCCAGCACCCCGGACAGGGGGGATAATTCGCCC. The V call is TRBV19, the J call TRBJ1-6; 10 bases align to TRBD1. Read sequence stops 3 residues before the CDR3 end, and the germline J gene provides the missing end. TRBJ1-6 is an ORF, and what it does is uncertain. V lost 6 bases, J lost 5 bases, and 5 bases stayed unmatched. The CDR3 totals 15 residues. Germline CDR1 FNHDT, CDR2 SITEND (reference sequence).

Note on this clone: All gene names here are mouse names. With the read ending 4 residues before the CDR3 end, the germline J gene is used to fill in that end. The V call is TRBV1, the J call TRBJ2-5; TRBD1 matches 7 bases. Germline CDR1 is NSQYPW and CDR2 is LRSPGD (reference sequence). The CDR3 loop spans 15 amino acids. The chain's CDR3 is CTCSATPGQKDTQYF. Incomplete CDR3 DNA: TGCACCTGCAGTGCTACTCCGGGACAGAAAGAC.

This clone was counted a few times. Mouse gene names apply. The read ends 4 residues shy of where the CDR3 ends; the end is completed using the germline J gene. Within the sample, other DNA sequences also encode this same CDR3. V is TRBV1 and J is TRBJ2-1; D perhaps matches TRBD1 (7 bases). CDR3 length: 15 amino acids. V dropped 0 bases and J dropped 3 bases, with 9 bases sitting between them. Germline V gene data show CDR1 as NSQYPW and CDR2 as LRSPGD (reference sequence). Partial CDR3 DNA: TGCACCTGCAGTGCAGAAGGGGGCAGCTATGCT. It translates to CTCSAEGGSYA. The whole CDR3 sequence is CTCSAEGGSYAEQFF.

Only a few counts were recorded for this clone. The listed genes are named as in mouse. The CDR3 end lies 4 residues beyond the end of the read and is filled in from the germline J gene. The chain recombines TRBV13-3 with TRBJ2-3; 9 positions agree with TRBD2. From germline, CDR1 is NNHDY and CDR2 SYVADS. The trim removed 4 bases at V and 0 bases at J, leaving 3 bases unmatched. CDR3 length: 15 amino acids. Partial CDR3 DNA: TGTGCCAGCAGTTGGACTGGGGTTAGTGCAGAA. Amino acid sequence: CASSWTGVSAE. The entire CDR3 protein is CASSWTGVSAETLYF.

This clone turned up a few times. All gene names here are mouse names. The CDR3 goes on 4 residues after the read ends, and that part is filled in from the germline J gene. V and J are TRBV13-1 and TRBJ2-2; 8 bases agree with TRBD2. The CDR3 is 16 amino acids. J lost 0 bases, V lost 2 bases, and 3 bases had no gene match. The germline CDR1 and CDR2 sequences are NSHNY and SYGAGN. The chain's CDR3 is CASSDWGASNTGQLYF. CDR3 DNA, as far as it was read: TGTGCCAGCAGTGACTGGGGGGCTTCAAACACCGGG.

This clone was counted only a few times. The germline and genes are mouse ones. The read terminates 4 residues before the CDR3 end, so the remaining end is supplied by the germline J gene. The rearrangement uses TRBV29 and TRBJ2-5; TRBD1 aligns across 9 bases. Germline values: CDR1 MSHET, CDR2 SYDVDS. CDR3 length: 12 residues. The sequenced CDR3 bases are TGTGCTAGCAGACAGGGGGCTGAC. This codes for CASRQGAD. The complete CDR3 reads CASRQGADTQYF. The full variable domain, in which reference TRBV29 and TRBJ2-5 provide the parts outside the CDR3, is DMKVTQMPRYLIKRMGENVLLECGQDMSHETMYWYRQDPGLGLQLIYISYDVDSNSEGDIPKGYRVSRKKREHFSLILDSAKTNQTSVYFCASRQGADTQYFGPGTRLLVL.

Concerning this clone itself: Gene names and germline match the mouse. The read finishes 4 residues shy of the CDR3 end, and the germline J gene is used to complete it. This sample also contains other DNA sequences that code for the same CDR3. The chain has TRBV19 and TRBJ2-3, with 7 bases that match TRBD2. Per germline, CDR1 FNHDT and CDR2 SITEND (reference sequence). The V segment lost 2 bases and the J segment 3 bases; nucleotides outside the gene matches: 0. The CDR3 spans 13 residues. CDR3 sequence: CASSIGGAETLYF. The sequenced part of the CDR3 DNA is TGTGCCAGCAGTATTGGGGGGGCAGAA.

For this clone: Each gene name is a mouse one. Read sequence stops 4 residues before the CDR3 end, and the germline J gene provides the missing end. The chain combines TRBV19 with TRBJ2-4; 9 positions agree with TRBD1. The germline gives CDR1 FNHDT, CDR2 SITEND (reference sequence). The CDR3 spans 13 residues. CDR3 bases read: TGTGCCAGCCTAGTGGGACAGGGAAAC. Translation: CASLVGQGN. The whole CDR3 is CASLVGQGNTLYF. Complete variable domain (other parts from reference TRBV19 and TRBJ2-4): GGIITQTPKFLIGQEGQKLTLKCQQNFNHDTMYWYRQDSGKGLRLIYYSITENDLQKGDLSEGYDASREKKSSFSLTVTSAQKNEMAVFLCASLVGQGNTLYFGAGTRLSVL.

This clone was counted between two and nine times. Mouse names are used for the genes. The chain's CDR3 is CASSPGQGRHNSPLYF. CDR3 DNA, as far as it was read: TGTGCCAGCAGTCCGGGACAGGGGAGGCATAATTCGCCC. The gene calls are TRBV19 and TRBJ1-6; 10 bases align to TRBD1. Sequencing ends 3 residues short of the CDR3 end; the germline J gene provides the rest. TRBJ1-6 is noted as an ORF with a role that remains uncertain. Germline assignment: CDR1 FNHDT and CDR2 SITEND (reference sequence). Trimming took 4 bases from V and 5 from J; bases not matched to a gene: 6. The CDR3 is 16 residues long.

With regard to this clone: Gene names are mouse gene names. The sequenced CDR3 bases are TGTGCCAGCAAGACAGGGAGAAATTCGCCC. Protein product: CASKTGRNSP. The entire CDR3 protein reads CASKTGRNSPLYF. The V gene is TRBV13-1, the J gene TRBJ1-6, with TRBD1 matching 7 bases. The read ends 3 residues early relative to the CDR3; the germline J gene fills the gap. TRBJ1-6 is labeled an ORF, and its function is uncertain. This CDR3 comprises 13 residues. Per the germline V gene, CDR1 is NSHNY and CDR2 is SYGAGN. The V gene end was trimmed by 6 bases and the J gene end by 7 bases; junction bases not matched to a gene: 4.

Turning to this clone: Gene and germline names: mouse. Read sequence stops 4 residues before the CDR3 end, and the germline J gene provides the missing end. The J gene is TRBJ1-1, the V gene TRBV13-1; the D gene is possibly TRBD1 (6 bases). This CDR3 comprises 14 residues. The V end lost 2 bases, the J end lost 1 base, and 9 bases lay between the germline ends. The germline gives CDR1 NSHNY, CDR2 SYGAGN. Here the CDR3 reads CASSEARGNTEVFF. The CDR3 DNA, read in part, is TGTGCCAGCAGTGAGGCCAGGGGGAACACA.